The next 3 T cell receptor beta chains were all read from a single sample in a study of CD8 T cells in ankylosing spondylitis. TCRdb called the 5' RACE reads again in MiXCR, with one record for every CDR3 protein. The table records about 100,000 distinct CDR3 sequences, 24% of them present only once. The sequenced material came from synovial fluid, either unsorted or a sorted T cell fraction (not recorded which). The receptors come from a male donor with ankylosing spondylitis.

The chain carries TRBV5-1 and TRBJ1-3, with TRBD1 matching over 9 bases. CDR3 size: 19 residues. The germline CDR1 and CDR2 sequences are SGHRS and YFSETQ. The V gene end was trimmed by 1 base and the J gene end by 0 bases; junction bases not matched to a gene: 11. The CDR3, as DNA: TGCGCCAGCAGCTTGCTTGGACAGGGGTTCTTGTCCTCTGGAAACACCATATATTTT. It encodes CASSLLGQGFLSSGNTIYF.

The gene calls are TRBV4-2 and TRBJ2-7, with D unresolved. The CDR3 sequence is 15 residues long. V dropped 4 bases and J dropped 0 bases, with 13 bases sitting between them. Germline V gives CDR1 LGHNA, CDR2 YNFKEQ. The CDR3 loop is CASSRGIGNSYEQYF. DNA for the CDR3: TGTGCCAGCAGCCGAGGCATCGGCAACTCCTACGAGCAGTACTTC.

This clonotype appeared a few times. The chain combines TRBV20-1 with TRBJ2-3, with a weak D call TRBD1 (6 bases). The germline CDR1 and CDR2 sequences are DFQATT and SNEGSKA (reference sequence). The V end lost 8 bases, the J end lost 4 bases, and 13 bases lay between the germline ends. The CDR3 consists of 12 residues. CDR3 sequence (DNA): TGCAGTTCTAACAGGGAATCAGATACGCAGTATTTT. It specifies CSSNRESDTQYF.